Listed below are T cell receptor beta chains from one sample, sequenced in a study of cytomegalovirus exposure and HLA in healthy donors. Here immunoSEQ multiplex PCR was the method, and the copy in TCRdb shows in-frame clones only, minus some. Of around 99,000 clones in the sample, roughly 82% were seen once. The sample comprised PBMCs. All receptors come from a man aged 30 to 39 in good health and CMV-seropositive. CDR3s include the opening cysteine and the closing phenylalanine or tryptophan. D genes are given only for firm matches. The size field is filled for only some rows; it gives once, few, many or a size class.

d_call j_call cdr3_length clone_size v_call cdr3_aa cdr3_nt
NA TRBJ1-3 16 NA TRBV5-4 CASSSGGPGAGNTIYF TGTGCCAGCAGTTCGGGGGGCCCGGGGGCTGGAAACACCATATATTTT
NA TRBJ2-3 13 few TRBV11-3 CASSPRRTDTQYF TGTGCCAGCAGCCCTCGGCGGACAGATACGCAGTATTTT
TRBD2 TRBJ2-7 15 NA TRBV5-6 CASSSLAGERYEQYF TGTGCCAGCAGCTCCTTGGCGGGGGAAAGGTACGAGCAGTACTTC
NA TRBJ2-7 13 NA TRBV7-2 CASSLIRDYEQYF TGTGCCAGCAGCTTAATCAGGGACTACGAGCAGTACTTC
TRBD1 TRBJ2-7 14 NA TRBV2 CASSGDRWSYEQYF TGTGCCAGCAGTGGGGACAGGTGGAGCTACGAGCAGTACTTC
NA TRBJ1-1 14 NA TRBV5-4 CASSSTVGGSEAFF TGTGCCAGCAGCTCGACTGTCGGCGGGTCTGAAGCTTTCTTT
NA TRBJ2-5 14 few TRBV7-7 CASSLAQNQETQYF TGTGCCAGCAGCTTAGCACAGAACCAAGAGACCCAGTACTTC
NA TRBJ2-5 14 NA TRBV19 CASSIGGYQETQYF TGTGCCAGTAGTATCGGGGGATACCAAGAGACCCAGTACTTC
TRBD2 TRBJ2-7 16 NA TRBV6-1 CASSEMASGSAYEQYF TGTGCCAGCAGTGAAATGGCTAGCGGATCCGCCTACGAGCAGTACTTC
TRBD1 TRBJ1-5 15 few TRBV4-1 CASSHADRVNQPQHF TGCGCCAGCAGCCATGCTGACAGGGTCAATCAGCCCCAGCATTTT
TRBD1 TRBJ2-7 15 NA TRBV7-9 CASSLFRDRGIGQYF TGTGCCAGCAGCTTATTCCGGGACAGGGGGATCGGGCAGTACTTC
TRBD1 TRBJ1-1 15 NA TRBV2 CASSEQGAGWTEAFF TGTGCCAGCAGTGAACAGGGGGCAGGATGGACTGAAGCTTTCTTT
TRBD2 TRBJ2-7 11 NA TRBV10-3 CAAGGAYEQYF TGTGCCGCCGGGGGGGCCTACGAGCAGTACTTC
NA TRBJ1-1 15 NA TRBV5-1 CASSLVGGPETEAFF TGCGCCAGCAGCTTGGTTGGAGGGCCCGAAACTGAAGCTTTCTTT
NA TRBJ1-4 16 NA TRBV7-9 CASSLGGGGSAEKLFF TGTGCCAGCAGCTTAGGCGGAGGAGGGTCCGCTGAAAAACTGTTTTTT
NA TRBJ2-3 15 NA TRBV7-6 CASSLGRGPTDTQYF TGTGCCAGCAGCTTAGGGCGGGGTCCCACAGATACGCAGTATTTT
TRBD1 TRBJ1-1 14 NA TRBV5-1 CASNQQGKGTEAFF TGCGCCAGCAACCAACAGGGGAAGGGCACTGAAGCTTTCTTT
TRBD1 TRBJ2-4 16 NA TRBV5-6 CASSLETGGVVDSQYF TGTGCCAGCAGCTTGGAGACAGGGGGAGTAGTGGACAGTCAGTACTTC
NA TRBJ1-1 16 NA TRBV5-4 CASRFDPGRGNTEAFF TGTGCCAGCAGATTTGATCCGGGCCGGGGGAACACTGAAGCTTTCTTT